These 28 T cell receptor beta chains were sequenced from one sample in a study of blood T cell repertoires in COVID-19. The data were produced by immunoSEQ multiplex PCR, yet TCRdb's version contains in-frame clones alone and is incomplete. The sample has some 240,000 clones, 75% to 90% seen once. Sequencing was carried out using PBMCs or T cells enriched from blood (not recorded which). Every receptor here comes from a woman in her thirties or forties who had been exposed to COVID-19.

V and J are TRBV7-2 and TRBJ2-5, with 7 bases fitting TRBD2. CDR1 and CDR2 from the germline V gene are SGHTA and FQGNSA. The J segment lost 0 bases and the V segment lost 5 bases, leaving 6 bases of the junction unmatched. There are 15 residues in the CDR3. CDR3 coding DNA: TGTGCCAGCAGCCGTGGGGGGGGGAACCAAGAGACCCAGTACTTC. It is translated as CASSRGGGNQETQYF.

A note on this clone: The junction differs from germline at one of its ends, possibly a read error. The V and J genes are TRBV5-1 and TRBJ2-1, with 8 bases aligning to TRBD1. The CDR3 contains 17 residues. CDR1 and CDR2 from the germline V gene are SGHRS and YFSETQ. The CDR3 region is CASSSGDRIYSYNEQFF. The CDR3 DNA sequence: TGTGCCAGCAGCTCCGGGGACAGGATTTACTCCTACAATGAGCAGTTCTTC.

The gene calls are TRBV19 and TRBJ2-1, with 10 positions matching TRBD2. Germline V gene data show CDR1 as LNHDA and CDR2 as SQIVND (reference sequence). The CDR3 sequence is 17 residues long. V shed 3 bases, J shed 8 bases, and the junction held 13 bases outside the gene matches. The CDR3, as DNA: TGTGCCAGTAGTATTTCGAGCGGGGGGGGACTCCGGGATGAGCAGTTCTTC. Translation gives CASSISSGGGLRDEQFF. The full variable domain, its missing parts supplied by reference TRBV19 and TRBJ2-1, is DGGITQSPKYLFRKEGQNVTLSCEQNLNHDAMYWYRQDPGQGLRLIYYSQIVNDFQKGDIAEGYSVSREKKESFPLTVTSAQKNPTAFYLCASSISSGGGLRDEQFFGPGTRLTVL.

The rearrangement links TRBV30 to TRBJ1-6, with TRBD1 as a possible D gene (5 bases). This CDR3 has 14 residues. Trimming stripped 2 bases from V and 4 bases from J, with 9 bases between. The germline V gene has CDR1 GTSNPN and CDR2 SVGIG (reference sequence). CDR3 loop: CAWSPRAYNSPLHF. In DNA form, the CDR3 reads TGTGCCTGGAGTCCCAGGGCGTATAATTCACCCCTCCACTTT.

V and J are TRBV28 and TRBJ2-4; D is unclear. The ends were cut back, 3 bases at V and 15 bases at J, with 24 bases in the middle. The CDR3 length is 15 residues. Germline V gene sequence: CDR1 MDHEN, CDR2 SYDVKM. CDR3 region: CASSFLGPVENSWYF. CDR3 bases: TGTGCCAGCAGTTTCTTAGGCCCAGTCGAAAACAGTTGGTACTTC.

The chain couples TRBV27 to TRBJ2-1; the D is unclear. The CDR3 length is 13 residues. Germline V gene data show CDR1 as MNHEY and CDR2 as SMNVEV (reference sequence). V was clipped by 0 bases and J by 5 bases, with 5 bases between them. CDR3 sequence reads: CASSLSSNNEQFF. The DNA of the CDR3 is TGTGCCAGCAGTTTATCCTCTAACAATGAGCAGTTCTTC.

This sequence joins TRBV4-2 and TRBJ1-1, with D maybe TRBD1 (5 bases). V was shortened by 2 bases and J by 4 bases, with 17 bases between the two germline ends. Germline assignment: CDR1 LGHNA and CDR2 YNFKEQ. CDR3 length: 16 amino acids. The CDR3, as DNA: TGTGCCAGCAGCCAATTCATGACAGTCCCGGGCACTGAAGCTTTCTTT. It encodes CASSQFMTVPGTEAFF.

J is TRBJ1-3 and V is TRBV6-5; TRBD1 matches 7 bases. V lost 6 bases, J lost 2 bases, and 7 bases stayed unmatched. This CDR3 contains 15 residues. The germline CDR1 and CDR2 sequences are MNHEY and SVGAGI. The CDR3: CASRPGTATGNTIYF. CDR3 coding DNA: TGTGCCAGCAGACCTGGGACAGCTACTGGAAACACCATATATTTT.

The gene calls are TRBV11-3 and TRBJ2-6; 7 bases agree with TRBD2. The CDR3 loop spans 17 amino acids. Germline CDR1 SGHNT, CDR2 YENEEA. After removal of 4 bases from V and 4 bases from J, the junction contained 10 bases not matched to a gene. This CDR3 reads CASSSRAGVKGANVLTF. Here the CDR3 DNA reads TGTGCCAGCAGCTCAAGGGCGGGGGTGAAAGGGGCCAACGTCCTGACTTTC.

Concerning this clone itself: One junction end does not reproduce the germline sequence, and a read error may be involved. The V and J genes are TRBV5-1 and TRBJ1-1, with TRBD1 matching over 7 bases. The V gene's germline CDR1 is SGHRS and CDR2 YFSETQ. CDR3 length: 17 amino acids. The DNA for the CDR3 is TGTGCCAGCAGCTTGGAGCAGGGGGTAGGATCGACGACTGAAGCTTTCTTT. Its protein product is CASSLEQGVGSTTEAFF. Supplemented by reference TRBV5-1 and TRBJ1-1, the full variable domain reads KAGVTQTPRYLIKTRGQQVTLSCSPISGHRSVSWYQQTPGQGLQFLFEYFSETQRNKGNFPGRFSGRQFSNSRSEMNVSTLELGDSALYLCASSLEQGVGSTTEAFFGQGTRLTVV.

The J gene is TRBJ1-1, the V gene TRBV12-3 or TRBV12-4; D not certain. Trimming removed 10 bases from V and 4 bases from J, with 16 bases in between. The CDR3 sequence is 13 residues long. The CDR3: CATCGESATEAFF. CDR3 bases: TGTGCCACGTGCGGGGAGTCTGCCACTGAAGCTTTCTTT.

This chain links TRBV9 with TRBJ2-7, with 12 nucleotides matching TRBD2. The CDR3 extends over 15 amino acids. Germline values: CDR1 SGDLS, CDR2 YYNGEE. V lost 4 bases and J lost 2; bases outside the gene matches: 4. The CDR3 bases are TGTGCCAGCAGCCCCCGACTAGCGGGGGCCTACGAGCAGTACTTC. This translates into CASSPRLAGAYEQYF.

This clone was seen just once. The rearrangement joins TRBV29-1 to TRBJ2-1; 9 nucleotides match TRBD2. The CDR3 loop spans 14 amino acids. The germline V gene has CDR1 SQVTM and CDR2 ANQGSEA. The V gene end was trimmed by 4 bases and the J gene end by 4 bases; junction bases not matched to a gene: 5. The CDR3: CSVVGLAGYNEQFF. DNA for the CDR3: TGCAGCGTTGTAGGGCTAGCGGGGTACAATGAGCAGTTCTTC.

V is TRBV7-6 and J is TRBJ2-2; perhaps TRBD1 as D (5 bases). This CDR3 is built from 15 residues. Between the trimmed V and J ends, which lost 4 bases and 4 bases, there was a span of 13 bases. Germline values: CDR1 SGHVS, CDR2 FNYEAQ. The CDR3, as DNA: TGTGCCAGCAGCTCCAGCCCCCAGGGCACCGGGGAGCTGTTTTTT. It translates to CASSSSPQGTGELFF.

This clone was seen more than once but under ten times. The chain joins TRBV9 to TRBJ1-1; tentative D call: TRBD1 (6 bases). There are 15 residues in the CDR3. V was cut by 4 bases and J by 4 bases, with 17 bases left in between. Germline lookup yields CDR1 SGDLS and CDR2 YYNGEE. This CDR3 is CASSPRGGRVTEAFF. CDR3 sequence (DNA): TGTGCCAGCAGCCCCCGGGGGGGGCGGGTCACTGAAGCTTTCTTT.

The genes are TRBV7-9 and TRBJ1-3, with TRBD1 matching over 8 bases. From germline, CDR1 is SEHNR and CDR2 FQNEAQ (reference sequence). The CDR3 is 14 amino acids. J was trimmed by 2 bases and V by 3 bases; bases with no gene match: 0. The CDR3 DNA reads TGTGCCAGCAGCTTGGACAGGGCTGGAAACACCATATATTTT. Protein: CASSLDRAGNTIYF.

This clone was observed a single time. V and J are TRBV7-9 and TRBJ1-3; D is unclear. Trimming pared 0 bases from V and 1 base from J, leaving 13 bases between. This CDR3 is built from 17 residues. The germline CDR1 and CDR2 sequences are SEHNR and FQNEAQ (reference sequence). The CDR3 loop reads CASSLAGGEGSGNTIYF. The DNA for the CDR3 is TGTGCCAGCAGCTTAGCAGGCGGAGAAGGTTCTGGAAACACCATATATTTT.

This clone was counted a single time. V is TRBV7-9 and J is TRBJ2-3, with 7 bases aligning to TRBD2. V dropped 5 bases and J dropped 3; count of bases not matched to a gene: 11. Germline assignment: CDR1 SEHNR and CDR2 FQNEAQ (reference sequence). The length of the CDR3 is 16 residues. CDR3 loop: CASSELRGFGTDTQYF. CDR3 coding DNA: TGTGCCAGCAGCGAACTGCGGGGGTTCGGAACAGATACGCAGTATTTT.

This sequence joins TRBV30 and TRBJ1-5, with TRBD1 identical over 7 bases. The CDR3 loop spans 15 amino acids. With 1 base clipped from V and 0 bases from J, the junction kept 3 bases outside the gene matches. Germline V lookup: CDR1 GTSNPN, CDR2 SVGIG (reference sequence). The CDR3 DNA is TGTGCCTGGAGTGAGCCAGGGGGTAGCAATCAGCCCCAGCATTTT. Translation gives CAWSEPGGSNQPQHF.

This chain joins TRBV28 and TRBJ1-5; D gene unclear. With 4 bases removed from V and 5 bases from J, the gap between germline ends came to 3 bases. This CDR3 comprises 11 residues. From germline, CDR1 is MDHEN and CDR2 SYDVKM. Written as DNA, the CDR3 is TGTGCCAGCAGTTCTCATCAGCCCCAGCATTTT. This encodes CASSSHQPQHF.

Only a few counts were recorded for this clone. Compared with germline, one end of the junction differs, possibly owing to a read error. J is TRBJ1-2 and V is TRBV5-1, with D possibly being TRBD1 (5 bases). CDR1 is SGHRS, CDR2 YFSETQ, per germline. CDR3 length: 14 residues. CDR3 nucleotides: TGTGCCAGCAGCCCGGGGGGTCAAGGGTATGGCTACACCTTC. It codes for CASSPGGQGYGYTF.

The chain couples TRBV5-4 to TRBJ1-2, with D possibly matching TRBD1 (5 bases). CDR1 and CDR2 (germline): SGHNT, YYREEE (reference sequence). This CDR3 region has 15 residues. V was cut by 4 bases and J by 4 bases, with 17 bases left in between. CDR3 loop: CASSKNGAMSYGYTF. The CDR3 region has the DNA TGTGCCAGCAGCAAGAATGGGGCGATGAGCTATGGCTACACCTTC.

CDR3 bases: TGTGCCAGCAGCTTTAGGAGCGGGCTGAGCTACAATGAGCAGTTCTTC. This codes for CASSFRSGLSYNEQFF. The chain employs TRBV11-3 and TRBJ2-1; possible D gene TRBD2, 6 bases. The germline V gene encodes CDR1 SGHNT and CDR2 YENEEA. Trimming stripped 3 bases from V and 3 bases from J, with 15 bases between. The CDR3 contains 16 residues.

The chain carries TRBV7-6 and TRBJ1-4; 7 bases line up with TRBD1. The CDR3 loop spans 15 amino acids. Germline lookup yields CDR1 SGHVS and CDR2 FNYEAQ. The V segment lost 2 bases and the J segment 8 bases; nucleotides outside the gene matches: 8. The CDR3 here is CASSLIGTVEEKLFF. The CDR3 DNA is TGTGCCAGCAGCTTAATCGGGACAGTGGAAGAAAAACTGTTTTTT.

This clone has more than one count but fewer than ten. This chain connects TRBV20-1 to TRBJ1-5; possibly TRBD1 for D (6 bases). CDR1 is DFQATT and CDR2 is SNEGSKA in the germline V gene (reference sequence). There are 13 residues in the CDR3. Trimming removed 3 bases from V and 4 bases from J, with 10 bases in between. The DNA for the CDR3 is TGCAGTGCTAGTAAGCAGGGGAATCAGCCCCAGCATTTT. This sequence encodes CSASKQGNQPQHF.

The J gene is TRBJ2-2, the V gene TRBV10-3, with D maybe TRBD2 (5 bases). With 7 bases removed from V and 0 bases from J, the gap between germline ends came to 18 bases. Germline-derived CDR1 and CDR2 are ENHRY and SYGVKD. The CDR3 loop spans 17 amino acids. The CDR3 DNA is TGTGCCATCACTCCCGACCCCCTGGGAGCGAACACCGGGGAGCTGTTTTTT. Protein product: CAITPDPLGANTGELFF.

The chain carries TRBV28 and TRBJ1-5; 8 positions match TRBD1. The CDR3 loop spans 14 amino acids. V shed 5 bases, J shed 6 bases, and the junction held 6 bases outside the gene matches. Germline values: CDR1 MDHEN, CDR2 SYDVKM. The chain's CDR3 is CASSIGQGGQPQHF. CDR3 sequence (DNA): TGTGCCAGCAGTATCGGACAGGGAGGTCAGCCCCAGCATTTT.

This chain uses TRBV3-1 (or the pseudogene TRBV3-2) with TRBJ2-3; the D is unclear. This CDR3 region has 16 residues. Trimming removed 0 bases from V and 2 bases from J, with 12 bases in between. Germline V lookup: CDR1 LGHDT, CDR2 YNNKEL (reference sequence). CDR3 sequence: CASSQDLAAPTDTQYF. The CDR3, as DNA: TGTGCCAGCAGCCAAGATTTAGCAGCGCCCACAGATACGCAGTATTTT.